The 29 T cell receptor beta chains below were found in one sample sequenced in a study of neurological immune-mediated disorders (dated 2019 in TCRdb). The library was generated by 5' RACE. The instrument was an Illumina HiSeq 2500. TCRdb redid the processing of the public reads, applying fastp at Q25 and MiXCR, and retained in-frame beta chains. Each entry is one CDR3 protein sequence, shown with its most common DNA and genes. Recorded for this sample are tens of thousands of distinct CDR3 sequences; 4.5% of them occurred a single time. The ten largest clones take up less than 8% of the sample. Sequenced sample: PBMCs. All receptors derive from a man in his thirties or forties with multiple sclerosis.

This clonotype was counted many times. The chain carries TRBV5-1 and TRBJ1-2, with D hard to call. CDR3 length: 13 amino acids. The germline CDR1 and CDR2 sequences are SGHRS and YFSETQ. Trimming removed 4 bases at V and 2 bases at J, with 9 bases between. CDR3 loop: CASSTRPNYGYTF. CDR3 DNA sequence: TGCGCCAGCAGCACCCGTCCCAACTATGGCTACACCTTC.

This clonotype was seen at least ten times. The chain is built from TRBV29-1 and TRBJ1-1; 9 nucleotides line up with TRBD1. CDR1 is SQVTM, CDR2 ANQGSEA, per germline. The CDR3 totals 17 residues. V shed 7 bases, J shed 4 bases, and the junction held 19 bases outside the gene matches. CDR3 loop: CSANLDRGSSTGTEAFF. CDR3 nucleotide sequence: TGCAGCGCCAACTTAGACAGGGGGAGTTCAACGGGCACTGAAGCTTTCTTT.

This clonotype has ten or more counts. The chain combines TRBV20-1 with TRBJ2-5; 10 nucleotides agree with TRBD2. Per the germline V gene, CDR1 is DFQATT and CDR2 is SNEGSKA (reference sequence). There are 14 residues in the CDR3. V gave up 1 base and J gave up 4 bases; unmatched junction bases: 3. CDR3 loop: CSARGASGGETQYF. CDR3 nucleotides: TGCAGTGCTAGAGGCGCTAGCGGGGGAGAGACCCAGTACTTC.

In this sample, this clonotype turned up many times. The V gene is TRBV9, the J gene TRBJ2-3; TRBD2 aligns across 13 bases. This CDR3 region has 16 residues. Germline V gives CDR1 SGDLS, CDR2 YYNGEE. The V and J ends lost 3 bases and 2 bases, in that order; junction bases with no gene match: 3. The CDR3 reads CASSATSGGTTDTQYF. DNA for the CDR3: TGTGCCAGCAGCGCGACTAGCGGGGGGACCACAGATACGCAGTATTTT.

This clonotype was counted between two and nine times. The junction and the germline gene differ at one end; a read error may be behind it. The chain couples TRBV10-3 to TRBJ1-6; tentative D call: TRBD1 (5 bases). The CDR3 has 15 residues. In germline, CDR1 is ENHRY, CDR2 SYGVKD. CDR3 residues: CAISESRGARSPLNF. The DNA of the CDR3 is TGTGCCATCAGTGAGTCGAGAGGGGCACGATCACCCCTCAACTTT.

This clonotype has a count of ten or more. In DNA form, the CDR3 reads TGTGCCAGCAGCGCGCTGAGGACACCTGAAGCTTTCTTT. This translates into CASSALRTPEAFF. V usage is TRBV9 and J usage is TRBJ1-1, with a possible D match to TRBD1 (5 bases). This CDR3 has 13 amino acids. CDR1 SGDLS and CDR2 YYNGEE come from the germline V gene. V was pared by 3 bases and J by 6 bases, with 12 bases between.

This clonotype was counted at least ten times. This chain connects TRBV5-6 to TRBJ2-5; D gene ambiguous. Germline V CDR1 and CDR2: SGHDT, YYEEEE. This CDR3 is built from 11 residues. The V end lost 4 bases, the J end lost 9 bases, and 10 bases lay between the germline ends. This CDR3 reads CASSTRRAQYF. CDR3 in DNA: TGTGCCAGCAGCACCCGTCGGGCCCAGTACTTC.

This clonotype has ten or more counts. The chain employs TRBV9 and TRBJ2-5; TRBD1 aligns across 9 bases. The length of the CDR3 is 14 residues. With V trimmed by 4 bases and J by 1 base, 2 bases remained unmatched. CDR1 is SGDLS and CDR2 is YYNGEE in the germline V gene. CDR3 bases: TGTGCCAGCAGCAAACAGGGGGCCCAAGAGACCCAGTACTTC. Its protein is CASSKQGAQETQYF.

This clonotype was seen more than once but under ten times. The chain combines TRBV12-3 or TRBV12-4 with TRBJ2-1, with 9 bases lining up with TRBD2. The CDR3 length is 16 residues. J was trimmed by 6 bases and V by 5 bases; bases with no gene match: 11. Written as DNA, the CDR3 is TGTGCCAGCAGTAGGGGGGGTAGCGGGGGTGTCAATGAGCAGTTCTTC. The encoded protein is CASSRGGSGGVNEQFF.

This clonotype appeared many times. The CDR3 DNA reads TGTGCCAGCAGTAGGGGGGGAGGACAGCCCCAGCATTTT. It is translated as CASSRGGGQPQHF. This chain uses TRBV12-3 or TRBV12-4 with TRBJ1-5, with D possibly TRBD1 on 6 matching bases. V lost 5 bases and J 7 bases, leaving 12 bases between the germline ends. The CDR3 length is 13 residues.

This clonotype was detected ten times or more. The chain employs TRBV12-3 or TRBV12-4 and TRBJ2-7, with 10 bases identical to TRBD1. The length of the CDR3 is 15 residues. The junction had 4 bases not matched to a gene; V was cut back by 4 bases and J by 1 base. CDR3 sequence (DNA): TGTGCCAGCAGTTCACCGGGACAGGGGTCCTACGAGCAGTACTTC. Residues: CASSSPGQGSYEQYF.

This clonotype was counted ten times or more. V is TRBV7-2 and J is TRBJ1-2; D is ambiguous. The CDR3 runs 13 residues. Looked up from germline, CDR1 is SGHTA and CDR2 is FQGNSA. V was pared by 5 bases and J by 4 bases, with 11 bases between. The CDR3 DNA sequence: TGTGCCAGCAGCCTAACTGGCCCCTATGGCTACACCTTC. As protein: CASSLTGPYGYTF.

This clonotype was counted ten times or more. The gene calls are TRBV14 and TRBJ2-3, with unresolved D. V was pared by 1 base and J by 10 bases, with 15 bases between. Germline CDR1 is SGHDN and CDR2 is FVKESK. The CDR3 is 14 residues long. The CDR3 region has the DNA TGTGCCAGCAGCCAAGCGGCGTTAGGTACATCGCAGTATTTT. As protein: CASSQAALGTSQYF.

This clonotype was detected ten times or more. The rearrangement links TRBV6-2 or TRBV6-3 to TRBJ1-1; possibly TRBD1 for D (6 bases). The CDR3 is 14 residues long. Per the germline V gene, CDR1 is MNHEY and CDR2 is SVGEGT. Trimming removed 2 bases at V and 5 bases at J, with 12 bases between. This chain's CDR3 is CASSYGGPGTEAFF. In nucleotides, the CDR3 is TGTGCCAGCAGTTACGGGGGGCCGGGAACTGAAGCTTTCTTT.

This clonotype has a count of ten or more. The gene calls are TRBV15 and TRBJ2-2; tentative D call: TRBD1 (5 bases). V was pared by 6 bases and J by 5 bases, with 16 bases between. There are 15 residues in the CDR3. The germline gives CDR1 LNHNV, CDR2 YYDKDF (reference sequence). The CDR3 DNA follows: TGTGCCACCAGGTCAGGGTTCGTGGAAACCGGGGAGCTGTTTTTT. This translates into CATRSGFVETGELFF.

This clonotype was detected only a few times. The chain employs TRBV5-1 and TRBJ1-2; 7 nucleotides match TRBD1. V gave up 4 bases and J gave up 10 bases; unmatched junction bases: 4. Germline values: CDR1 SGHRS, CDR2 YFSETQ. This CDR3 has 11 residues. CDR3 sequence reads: CASSADRTYTF. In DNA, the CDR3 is TGCGCCAGCAGCGCGGACAGGACCTACACCTTC.

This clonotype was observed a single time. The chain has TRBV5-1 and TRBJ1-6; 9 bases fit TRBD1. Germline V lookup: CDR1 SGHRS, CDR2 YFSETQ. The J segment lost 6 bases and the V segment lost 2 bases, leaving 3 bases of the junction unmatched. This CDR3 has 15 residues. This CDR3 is CASSLQGAANSPLHF. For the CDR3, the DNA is TGCGCCAGCAGCTTACAGGGGGCTGCTAATTCACCCCTCCACTTT.

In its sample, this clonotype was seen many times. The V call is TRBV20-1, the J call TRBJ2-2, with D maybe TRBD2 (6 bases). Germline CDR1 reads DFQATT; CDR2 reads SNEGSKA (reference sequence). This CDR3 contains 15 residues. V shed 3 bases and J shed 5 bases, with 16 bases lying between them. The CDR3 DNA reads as TGCAGTGCTAGCGGGGGTCGGGAGTATACCGGGGAGCTGTTTTTT. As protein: CSASGGREYTGELFF.

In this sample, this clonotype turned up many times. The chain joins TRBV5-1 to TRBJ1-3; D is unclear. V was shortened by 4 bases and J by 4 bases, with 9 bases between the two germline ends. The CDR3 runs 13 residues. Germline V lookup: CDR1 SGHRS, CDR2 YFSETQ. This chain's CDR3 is CASSKAEGNTIYF. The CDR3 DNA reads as TGCGCCAGCAGCAAGGCGGAGGGAAACACCATATATTTT.

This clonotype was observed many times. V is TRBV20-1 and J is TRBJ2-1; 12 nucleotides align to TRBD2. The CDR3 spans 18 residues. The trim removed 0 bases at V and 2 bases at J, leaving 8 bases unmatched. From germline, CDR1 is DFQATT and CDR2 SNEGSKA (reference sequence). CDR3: CSARDVASGRVPYNEQFF. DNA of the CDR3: TGCAGTGCTAGAGATGTGGCTAGCGGGAGGGTTCCCTACAATGAGCAGTTCTTC.

The CDR3 region has the DNA TGTGCCAGCAGCCAAGATTCAGGGCACACTGAAGCTTTCTTT. Protein sequence: CASSQDSGHTEAFF. The genes are TRBV3-1 and TRBJ1-1; D is perhaps TRBD1 (5 bases). Trimming stripped 0 bases from V and 3 bases from J, with 8 bases between. This CDR3 region has 14 residues. Germline V gene lookup returns CDR1 LGHDT and CDR2 YNNKEL (reference sequence).

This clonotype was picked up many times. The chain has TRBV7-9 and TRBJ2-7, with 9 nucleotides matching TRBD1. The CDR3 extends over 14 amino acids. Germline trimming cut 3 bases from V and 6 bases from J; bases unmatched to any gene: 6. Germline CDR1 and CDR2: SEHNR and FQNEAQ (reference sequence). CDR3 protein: CASSFSDRGSEQYF. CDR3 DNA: TGTGCCAGCAGCTTTTCTGACAGGGGGAGCGAGCAGTACTTC.

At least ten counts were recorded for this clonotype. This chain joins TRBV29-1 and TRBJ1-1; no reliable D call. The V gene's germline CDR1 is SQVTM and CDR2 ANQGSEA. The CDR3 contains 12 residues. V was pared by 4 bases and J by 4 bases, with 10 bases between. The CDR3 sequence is CSVGTALTEAFF. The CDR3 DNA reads TGCAGCGTTGGAACAGCGCTCACTGAAGCTTTCTTT.

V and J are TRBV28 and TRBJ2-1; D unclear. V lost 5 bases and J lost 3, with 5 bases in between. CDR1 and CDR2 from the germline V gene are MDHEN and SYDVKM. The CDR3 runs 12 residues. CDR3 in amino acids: CASSPDYNEQFF. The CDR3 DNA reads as TGTGCCAGCAGTCCGGACTACAATGAGCAGTTCTTC.

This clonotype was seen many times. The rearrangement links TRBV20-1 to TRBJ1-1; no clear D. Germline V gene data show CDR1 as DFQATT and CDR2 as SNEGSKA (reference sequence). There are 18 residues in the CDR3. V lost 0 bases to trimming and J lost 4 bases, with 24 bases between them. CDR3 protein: CSARDPWAATSRSTEAFF. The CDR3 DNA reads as TGCAGTGCTAGAGATCCGTGGGCCGCGACCAGTCGGAGCACTGAAGCTTTCTTT.

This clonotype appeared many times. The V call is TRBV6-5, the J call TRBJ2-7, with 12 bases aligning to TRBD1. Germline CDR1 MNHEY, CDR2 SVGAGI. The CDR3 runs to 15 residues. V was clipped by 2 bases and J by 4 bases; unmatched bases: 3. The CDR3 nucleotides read TGTGCCAGCAGTTACAGGGGACAGGGGGCGTACGAGCAGTACTTC. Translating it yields CASSYRGQGAYEQYF.

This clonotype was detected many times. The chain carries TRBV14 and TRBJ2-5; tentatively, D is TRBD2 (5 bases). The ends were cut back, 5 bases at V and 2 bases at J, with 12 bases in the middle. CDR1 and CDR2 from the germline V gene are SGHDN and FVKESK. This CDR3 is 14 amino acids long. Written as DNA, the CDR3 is TGTGCCAGCAGCGTTTGGGAGTCACAAGAGACCCAGTACTTC. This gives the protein CASSVWESQETQYF. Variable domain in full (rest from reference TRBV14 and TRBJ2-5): EAGVTQFPSHSVIEKGQTVTLRCDPISGHDNLYWYRRVMGKEIKFLLHFVKESKQDESGMPNNRFLAERTGGTYSTLKVQPAELEDSGVYFCASSVWESQETQYFGPGTRLLVL.

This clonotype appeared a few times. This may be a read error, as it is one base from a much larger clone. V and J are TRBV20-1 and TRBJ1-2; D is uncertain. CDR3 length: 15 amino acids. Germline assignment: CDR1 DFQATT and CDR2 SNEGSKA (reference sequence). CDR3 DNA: TGCAGTGCTAGAGATGCGGCTCTGGGTCTGGGAGGCTACCCCTTC. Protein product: CSARDAALGLGGYPF.

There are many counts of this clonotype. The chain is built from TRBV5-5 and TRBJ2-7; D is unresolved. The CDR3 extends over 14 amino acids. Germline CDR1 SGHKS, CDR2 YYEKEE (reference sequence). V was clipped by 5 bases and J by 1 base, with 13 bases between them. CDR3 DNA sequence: TGTGCCAGCAGTTTTGTTGCCGAATCCTACGAGCAGTACTTC. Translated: CASSFVAESYEQYF.